The clone carrying this TCR beta chain was seen a handful of times. Its antigen is as yet unknown. The CDR3 extends 3 residues past the end of the read, so its final part is completed from the germline J gene. The sample comes from a study of T cell clonality in common variable immunodeficiency. Germline V gives CDR1 SGHRS, CDR2 YFSETQ. Losses at the gene ends were 3 bases for V and 4 bases for J; bases not matched to a gene: 7. The CDR3 has 15 amino acids. Broader study findings: Reportedly, TCR beta sequences from common variable immunodeficiency showed fewer deletions and N-nucleotide insertions. Fewer TCRbeta clones were shared among CVID subjects than controls.

TCRdb's table, derived via immunoSEQ multiplex PCR, lists solely in-frame clones and lacks some. The sample was found to contain some 60,000 clones, and every one recurs. What was sequenced was peripheral blood mononuclear cells. V gene TRBV5-1 combines with J gene TRBJ2-5, with 9 bases that match TRBD2. This TCR came from a person aged 18 to 75 in good health. The sequenced CDR3 bases are TGCGCCAGCAGCTCTGGGACTAGCTCCCGAGAGACC. It codes for CASSSGTSSRET. The full CDR3 sequence reads CASSSGTSSRETQYF.